This T cell receptor beta chain was recorded in a study of cytotoxic CD8 clonotypes in ibrutinib-treated CLL. Study-level information: In all, roughly twelve patients were relapsed/refractory, some 14 were treatment-naive and roughly 18 were IGHV unmutated.

Germline CDR1 SGHVS, CDR2 FQNEAQ. The V gene lost 8 bases and the J gene lost 1 base, with 17 bases spanning the gap. The CDR3 extends over 15 amino acids. Study results and limitations: On treatment, the uncommon public clonotypes contracted or remained stable.

Details on this clone: Its target is not known.

The protocol was immunoSEQ multiplex PCR, while the TCRdb copy is restricted to in-frame clones and leaves out a portion. The sample shows roughly 53,000 clones, roughly 49% of them seen only once. The TCR originated in a human donor with chronic lymphocytic leukemia. The sample was PBMCs, taken at disease progression, from a patient treated with ibrutinib. The chain is built from TRBV7-8 and TRBJ1-1; D not resolved. CDR3 DNA sequence: TGTGCCAGCGGTCGGACGGTCGGGCCGAACACTGAAGCTTTCTTT. Translation: CASGRTVGPNTEAFF.